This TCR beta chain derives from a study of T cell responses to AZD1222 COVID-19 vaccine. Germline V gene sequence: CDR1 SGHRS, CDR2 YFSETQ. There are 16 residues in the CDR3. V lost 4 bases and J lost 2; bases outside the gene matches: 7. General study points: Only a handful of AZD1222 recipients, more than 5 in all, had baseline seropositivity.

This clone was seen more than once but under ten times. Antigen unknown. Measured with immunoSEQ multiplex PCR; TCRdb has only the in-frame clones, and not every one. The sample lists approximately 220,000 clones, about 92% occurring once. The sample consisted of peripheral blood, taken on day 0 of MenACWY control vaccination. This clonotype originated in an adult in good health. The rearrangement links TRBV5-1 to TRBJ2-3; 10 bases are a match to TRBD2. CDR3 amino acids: CASSIPSGGPTDTQYF. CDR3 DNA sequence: TGCGCCAGCAGCATCCCTAGCGGGGGCCCCACAGATACGCAGTATTTT. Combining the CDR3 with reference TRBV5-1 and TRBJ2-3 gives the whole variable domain KAGVTQTPRYLIKTRGQQVTLSCSPISGHRSVSWYQQTPGQGLQFLFEYFSETQRNKGNFPGRFSGRQFSNSRSEMNVSTLELGDSALYLCASSIPSGGPTDTQYFGPGTRLTVL.